This T cell receptor (beta chain) came from a study of T cells in Graves' hyperthyroidism and ophthalmopathy. Study-wide context: Pretreatment peripheral blood was obtained at initial diagnosis. Study outcomes and limitations: Most clonotypes expanded in thyroid above 0.001 were likewise present in blood.

What was amplified from RNA transcripts were TCR beta CDR3 regions. With the HTBI primer set, the TCR CDR3 went through a first round of RT-PCR. Via MiXCR, TCRdb re-called the multiplex PCR reads, giving one row per CDR3 protein. The table includes a few hundred thousand distinct CDR3 sequences, 15% to 20% detected once. Lactation, pregnancy, other autoimmune disease or uncontrolled infection excluded patients. In making diagnoses, clinical symptoms, serum thyroxine and TRAb, thyroid ultrasound and orbital computed tomography were all used. This clonotype was counted ten times or more. Antigen: not known. The source is a woman under 30 with Graves' hyperthyroidism. Sequencing was carried out using blood.

The CDR3 loop is CASRSTGGIGYTF. Here the CDR3 DNA reads TGTGCCAGCAGGTCAACAGGGGGAATAGGCTACACCTTC. V gene TRBV28 combines with J gene TRBJ1-2; 8 bases agree with TRBD1. Germline CDR1 and CDR2: MDHEN and SYDVKM. The CDR3 is 13 amino acids. V was clipped by 6 bases and J by 8 bases; unmatched bases: 8.